These T cell receptor beta chains were read from a single sample in a study of monozygotic twins with inflammatory bowel disease. Using the 5' RACE reads, TCRdb records one entry per CDR3 protein without DNA. Recorded for this sample: around 100,000 distinct CDR3 sequences. The specimen was blood. The receptor set was obtained from a human donor with ulcerative colitis or Crohn's disease, or a healthy co-twin of an affected twin (not recorded which). The CDR3 runs from the conserved cysteine through the conserved F or W.

J,V,CDR3
TRBJ1-4,TRBV7-2,CASSLAQVEKLFF
TRBJ1-3,TRBV5-6,CASSLLRGSGNTIYF
TRBJ2-1,TRBV3-1,CASSIQREQFF
TRBJ2-7,TRBV5-1,CASSLGRDRAYEQYF
TRBJ2-1,TRBV7-8,CASSLRAALGNEQFF
TRBJ2-3,TRBV24-1,CATSDPTAGDTQYF
TRBJ2-1,TRBV18,CAGSPDSSEQFF
TRBJ2-7,TRBV5-4,CASSPTDRYYEQYF
TRBJ2-2,TRBV5-1,CASSNSGLASNTGELFF
TRBJ2-1,TRBV7-2,CASSRGTSGRVYEQFF
TRBJ2-3,TRBV5-1,CASRPWAGGSEDTQYF
TRBJ1-2,TRBV12-3/TRBV12-4,CASSSIGSAYGYTF
TRBJ2-3,TRBV5-1,CASSLAVVGGRDTQYF
TRBJ2-6,TRBV30,CAWSVLGHLKGGANVLTF
TRBJ1-5,TRBV6-1,CASAPGQGANNQPQHF
TRBJ2-1,TRBV5-6,CASSLVRGNNEQFF
TRBJ2-1,TRBV20-1,CSVLGQGVDEQFF
TRBJ1-5,TRBV7-2,CASSFLPNSNQPQHF
TRBJ2-5,TRBV7-8,CASSPRTAQETQYF
TRBJ2-5,TRBV12-3/TRBV12-4,CASRGLGETQYF
TRBJ1-5,TRBV24-1,CATSDTGVEQPQHF
TRBJ1-2,TRBV19,CASSQQGRSYGYTF
TRBJ2-6,TRBV18,CASSPSQTGANVLTF
TRBJ1-6,TRBV7-8,CASSLRHSTYNSPLHF
TRBJ2-3,TRBV20-1,CSARDRWSADTQYF
TRBJ2-1,TRBV7-9,CASSLVQGGHEQFF
TRBJ2-1,TRBV5-4,CASSFRVDWNKGGNEQFF
TRBJ2-3,TRBV5-1,CASSFVMRQGPDTQYF
TRBJ2-7,TRBV28,CASSATGFREQYF
TRBJ2-5,TRBV18,CASSPFGRHQETQYF
TRBJ2-7,TRBV6-5,CASSYDWRGTYEQYF
TRBJ2-1,TRBV12-3/TRBV12-4,CASNRGHYNEQFF
TRBJ2-3,TRBV12-3/TRBV12-4,CASSFVAGILGSTDTQYF
TRBJ2-3,TRBV24-1,CATSDGDTELHLTDTQYF
TRBJ1-6,TRBV12-3/TRBV12-4,CASSFGGGAGNSPLHF
TRBJ2-5,TRBV5-1,CASRAEETQYF
TRBJ1-5,TRBV5-1,CASSLGADRPNQPQHF
TRBJ1-4,TRBV10-1,CASSRDSGEKLFF
TRBJ1-1,TRBV7-2,CASSLVPVDTEAFF
TRBJ2-1,TRBV15,CATSRGGNEQFF
TRBJ2-1,TRBV9,CASSVGTGHGNEQFF
TRBJ1-6,TRBV12-3/TRBV12-4,CASSGGTENSPLHF
TRBJ2-5,TRBV20-1,CSASTGTETQYF
TRBJ2-7,TRBV7-3,CASSLDRGEQYF
TRBJ2-7,TRBV19,CASSIAGLNYEQYF
TRBJ2-5,TRBV25-1,CASSEQGAWGTQYF
TRBJ2-7,TRBV20-1,CSASATSGKTYEQYF
TRBJ2-3,TRBV29-1,CSVAPKADTQYF
TRBJ2-1,TRBV6-1,CASSRGGDEQFF
TRBJ2-1,TRBV10-3,CAIRTDREEHNEGQFF
TRBJ2-2,TRBV4-3,CASSQGTSGSTGELFF
TRBJ1-5,TRBV18,CASSPEGNQPQHF
TRBJ1-2,TRBV27,CASSLSGAAAVYGYTF
TRBJ2-5,TRBV20-1,CSARGQKAETQYF